The rows below give T cell receptor beta chains drawn from one sample of a study of identical twins. MiXCR, applied by TCRdb to the 5' RACE reads, yields one record per CDR3 protein. Among over 200,000 distinct CDR3 sequences listed, 5.5% to 7.5% were seen once. In addition, the sample was reused for a study of T cells expressing NK-cell markers.

The sample was CD8+ T cells sorted from blood. These receptors were taken from a woman between 18 and 29 years old in good health. Both conserved end residues are part of each CDR3. A D gene is named only where the DNA matches it firmly. Not all rows give a size; the values are once, few, many and, for expanded clones, a class.

v_call: TRBV11-2
clone_size: few
j_call: TRBJ2-7
d_call: -
cdr3_aa: CASSPLLPSYEQYF
cdr3_nt: TGTGCCAGCAGCCCACTTCTGCCATCGTACGAGCAGTACTTC

v_call: TRBV29-1
clone_size: -
j_call: TRBJ1-1
d_call: -
cdr3_aa: CSVEGSLTGRTEAFF
cdr3_nt: TGCAGCGTTGAAGGGAGTCTAACAGGGCGCACTGAAGCTTTCTTT

v_call: TRBV29-1
clone_size: few
j_call: TRBJ2-7
d_call: -
cdr3_aa: CSVAGRGKGEQYF
cdr3_nt: TGCAGCGTTGCAGGCAGGGGTAAAGGCGAGCAGTACTTC

v_call: TRBV4-3
clone_size: many
j_call: TRBJ1-1
d_call: -
cdr3_aa: CASSQSRRNTEAFF
cdr3_nt: TGCGCCAGCAGCCAGTCCCGGAGGAACACTGAAGCTTTCTTT

v_call: TRBV14
clone_size: -
j_call: TRBJ1-1
d_call: -
cdr3_aa: CASSHTGNTEAFF
cdr3_nt: TGTGCCAGCAGCCACACAGGGAACACTGAAGCTTTCTTT

v_call: TRBV12-5
clone_size: -
j_call: TRBJ2-1
d_call: -
cdr3_aa: CASVSGTEYNEQFF
cdr3_nt: TGTGCTAGTGTTTCCGGGACGGAATACAATGAGCAGTTCTTC

v_call: TRBV30
clone_size: few
j_call: TRBJ1-1
d_call: TRBD1
cdr3_aa: CAWSETGSTEAFF
cdr3_nt: TGTGCCTGGAGTGAGACAGGGAGTACTGAAGCTTTCTTT

v_call: TRBV3-1
clone_size: -
j_call: TRBJ2-1
d_call: -
cdr3_aa: CASSHSSSYNEQFF
cdr3_nt: TGTGCCAGCAGCCATTCCTCCTCCTACAATGAGCAGTTCTTC

v_call: TRBV3-1
clone_size: -
j_call: TRBJ2-1
d_call: TRBD1
cdr3_aa: CASSHFLGQESFEQFF
cdr3_nt: TGTGCCAGCAGCCATTTCCTGGGACAGGAATCTTTTGAGCAGTTCTTC

v_call: TRBV12-3/TRBV12-4
clone_size: many
j_call: TRBJ2-7
d_call: -
cdr3_aa: CASSLSRASSYEQYF
cdr3_nt: TGTGCCAGCAGTTTATCTAGGGCTAGCTCCTACGAGCAGTACTTC

v_call: TRBV29-1
clone_size: many
j_call: TRBJ1-1
d_call: -
cdr3_aa: CSVDNRVDTEAFF
cdr3_nt: TGCAGCGTTGATAATAGGGTAGATACTGAAGCTTTCTTT

v_call: TRBV7-8
clone_size: many
j_call: TRBJ2-3
d_call: -
cdr3_aa: CASSLLLLANTDTQYF
cdr3_nt: TGTGCCAGCAGCCTCCTCCTCCTAGCGAACACAGATACGCAGTATTTT

v_call: TRBV4-3
clone_size: -
j_call: TRBJ1-1
d_call: -
cdr3_aa: CASSPETSPEEAFF
cdr3_nt: TGCGCCAGCAGCCCCGAGACGAGCCCGGAGGAGGCTTTCTTT

v_call: TRBV6-1
clone_size: -
j_call: TRBJ1-2
d_call: TRBD1
cdr3_aa: CASSGQGTRGYTF
cdr3_nt: TGTGCCAGCAGTGGACAGGGGACTCGCGGCTACACCTTC

v_call: TRBV27
clone_size: -
j_call: TRBJ2-7
d_call: TRBD2
cdr3_aa: CASSLLAGGREQYF
cdr3_nt: TGTGCCAGCAGTTTACTAGCGGGAGGGCGCGAGCAGTACTTC

v_call: TRBV5-1
clone_size: many
j_call: TRBJ1-2
d_call: -
cdr3_aa: CASSLDPLAGASGYTF
cdr3_nt: TGCGCCAGCAGCTTGGACCCTTTGGCGGGGGCGAGTGGCTACACCTTC

v_call: TRBV6-1
clone_size: medium-sized
j_call: TRBJ1-1
d_call: -
cdr3_aa: CASRVKGGINTEAFF
cdr3_nt: TGTGCCAGCAGGGTTAAGGGAGGGATCAACACTGAAGCTTTCTTT

v_call: TRBV5-1
clone_size: many
j_call: TRBJ1-1
d_call: -
cdr3_aa: CASTPRGGTEAFF
cdr3_nt: TGCGCCAGTACACCCCGCGGGGGCACTGAAGCTTTCTTT

v_call: TRBV5-1
clone_size: many
j_call: TRBJ2-7
d_call: -
cdr3_aa: CASSTDNYEQYF
cdr3_nt: TGCGCCAGCAGCACGGACAATTACGAGCAGTACTTC

v_call: TRBV5-1
clone_size: -
j_call: TRBJ2-3
d_call: TRBD2
cdr3_aa: CASSLVPSGGTDTQYF
cdr3_nt: TGCGCCAGCAGCTTGGTTCCTAGCGGGGGTACAGATACGCAGTATTTT

v_call: TRBV20-1
clone_size: -
j_call: TRBJ2-7
d_call: -
cdr3_aa: CSASGGGAYEQYF
cdr3_nt: TGCAGTGCTAGTGGTGGCGGTGCCTACGAGCAGTACTTC

v_call: TRBV7-2
clone_size: few
j_call: TRBJ1-2
d_call: TRBD1
cdr3_aa: CASSRIPDRAGYGYTF
cdr3_nt: TGTGCCAGCAGCCGGATTCCCGACAGGGCGGGCTATGGCTACACCTTC

v_call: TRBV5-5
clone_size: -
j_call: TRBJ1-1
d_call: -
cdr3_aa: CASSLGPEGTEAFF
cdr3_nt: TGTGCCAGCAGCTTGGGCCCTGAAGGTACTGAAGCTTTCTTT

v_call: TRBV7-9
clone_size: -
j_call: TRBJ2-7
d_call: TRBD1
cdr3_aa: CASSSTGGRDEQYF
cdr3_nt: TGTGCCAGCAGCTCCACAGGGGGCAGGGACGAGCAGTACTTC

v_call: TRBV20-1
clone_size: few
j_call: TRBJ1-2
d_call: -
cdr3_aa: CSASRGVYGYTF
cdr3_nt: TGCAGTGCTAGCAGGGGAGTCTATGGCTACACCTTC

v_call: TRBV6-2/TRBV6-3
clone_size: -
j_call: TRBJ2-1
d_call: TRBD2
cdr3_aa: CASTPRPSGSYNEQFF
cdr3_nt: TGTGCCAGCACCCCGCGGCCTAGCGGGAGCTACAATGAGCAGTTCTTC

v_call: TRBV9
clone_size: few
j_call: TRBJ2-1
d_call: -
cdr3_aa: CASSALRGRYNEQFF
cdr3_nt: TGTGCCAGCAGCGCGCTCAGGGGGAGGTACAATGAGCAGTTCTTC

v_call: TRBV12-3/TRBV12-4
clone_size: few
j_call: TRBJ1-5
d_call: -
cdr3_aa: CASRVLGEPQHF
cdr3_nt: TGTGCCAGCCGAGTTCTTGGGGAGCCCCAGCATTTT

v_call: TRBV27
clone_size: -
j_call: TRBJ2-2
d_call: -
cdr3_aa: CASTMGIYSGELFF
cdr3_nt: TGTGCCAGCACGATGGGGATTTATTCCGGGGAGCTGTTTTTT

v_call: TRBV2
clone_size: -
j_call: TRBJ2-1
d_call: TRBD1
cdr3_aa: CASSGGDRGPYNEQFF
cdr3_nt: TGTGCCAGCAGTGGGGGGGACAGGGGCCCATACAATGAGCAGTTCTTC

v_call: TRBV20-1
clone_size: -
j_call: TRBJ2-5
d_call: TRBD1
cdr3_aa: CSARVRTGARETQYF
cdr3_nt: TGCAGTGCTAGAGTTAGGACAGGGGCCAGAGAGACCCAGTACTTC

v_call: TRBV7-9
clone_size: -
j_call: TRBJ2-7
d_call: -
cdr3_aa: CASEGSEEQYF
cdr3_nt: TGTGCCAGCGAGGGAAGCGAGGAGCAGTACTTC

v_call: TRBV5-1
clone_size: many
j_call: TRBJ2-7
d_call: -
cdr3_aa: CASSLVGTATDEQYF
cdr3_nt: TGCGCCAGCAGCTTGGTAGGGACCGCTACTGACGAGCAGTACTTC

v_call: TRBV20-1
clone_size: -
j_call: TRBJ2-5
d_call: TRBD2
cdr3_aa: CSAGRLAGRETQYF
cdr3_nt: TGCAGTGCTGGGAGACTAGCGGGTAGGGAGACCCAGTACTTC

v_call: TRBV7-9
clone_size: few
j_call: TRBJ1-1
d_call: -
cdr3_aa: CASRPGVRGPEAFF
cdr3_nt: TGTGCCAGCAGGCCAGGGGTACGGGGGCCTGAAGCTTTCTTT

v_call: TRBV24-1
clone_size: many
j_call: TRBJ2-2
d_call: -
cdr3_aa: CATSDSRDLTGELFF
cdr3_nt: TGTGCCACCAGTGATTCTCGGGACCTCACCGGGGAGCTGTTTTTT

v_call: TRBV20-1
clone_size: few
j_call: TRBJ2-1
d_call: -
cdr3_aa: CSAPGPLDNEQFF
cdr3_nt: TGCAGTGCCCCGGGCCCGCTGGACAATGAGCAGTTCTTC

v_call: TRBV7-9
clone_size: -
j_call: TRBJ2-1
d_call: TRBD2
cdr3_aa: CASSLAAGDFHNEQFF
cdr3_nt: TGTGCCAGCAGCTTAGCGGCGGGAGACTTCCACAATGAGCAGTTCTTC

v_call: TRBV11-2
clone_size: few
j_call: TRBJ1-2
d_call: -
cdr3_aa: CASSSPERENYGYTF
cdr3_nt: TGTGCCAGCAGCTCCCCAGAGAGGGAAAACTATGGCTACACCTTC

v_call: TRBV7-9
clone_size: many
j_call: TRBJ1-1
d_call: -
cdr3_aa: CASSLGRSGFEAFF
cdr3_nt: TGTGCCAGCAGCTTAGGGCGGTCCGGCTTTGAAGCTTTCTTT

v_call: TRBV5-1
clone_size: many
j_call: TRBJ1-1
d_call: TRBD1
cdr3_aa: CASSLGQGVRTEAFF
cdr3_nt: TGCGCCAGCAGCTTGGGACAGGGTGTTCGCACTGAAGCTTTCTTT

v_call: TRBV11-3
clone_size: -
j_call: TRBJ2-2
d_call: -
cdr3_aa: CASSVPGRTGELFF
cdr3_nt: TGTGCCAGCAGCGTCCCGGGGAGGACCGGGGAGCTGTTTTTT

v_call: TRBV5-1
clone_size: -
j_call: TRBJ2-7
d_call: TRBD2
cdr3_aa: CASSREGGGSYEQYF
cdr3_nt: TGCGCCAGCAGCCGGGAGGGAGGTGGCTCCTACGAGCAGTACTTC

v_call: TRBV12-3/TRBV12-4
clone_size: few
j_call: TRBJ2-3
d_call: TRBD1
cdr3_aa: CASRRGQGADTQYF
cdr3_nt: TGTGCCAGCAGACGAGGACAGGGCGCAGATACGCAGTATTTT

v_call: TRBV14
clone_size: few
j_call: TRBJ2-1
d_call: TRBD2
cdr3_aa: CASSQEFSGSYNEQFF
cdr3_nt: TGTGCCAGCAGCCAAGAGTTCAGCGGGAGCTACAATGAGCAGTTCTTC

v_call: TRBV14
clone_size: -
j_call: TRBJ2-5
d_call: TRBD2
cdr3_aa: CASSHFSGTTQGETQYF
cdr3_nt: TGTGCCAGCAGCCATTTCTCCGGGACTACACAAGGGGAGACCCAGTACTTC

v_call: TRBV7-2
clone_size: -
j_call: TRBJ2-3
d_call: TRBD2
cdr3_aa: CASSLISAGGPTDTQYF
cdr3_nt: TGTGCCAGCAGCTTAATTTCGGCGGGGGGGCCGACAGATACGCAGTATTTT

v_call: TRBV27
clone_size: few
j_call: TRBJ2-1
d_call: -
cdr3_aa: CASSPIREMARNEQFF
cdr3_nt: TGTGCCAGCAGTCCAATCCGCGAGATGGCAAGGAATGAGCAGTTCTTC

v_call: TRBV6-1
clone_size: many
j_call: TRBJ2-1
d_call: -
cdr3_aa: CASSEALAYNEQFF
cdr3_nt: TGTGCCAGCAGTGAAGCCCTAGCCTACAATGAGCAGTTCTTC

v_call: TRBV12-3/TRBV12-4
clone_size: -
j_call: TRBJ2-7
d_call: -
cdr3_aa: CASNIIVSGTSQGQYF
cdr3_nt: TGTGCCAGCAACATAATCGTTTCGGGTACTTCGCAGGGGCAGTACTTC

v_call: TRBV4-3
clone_size: -
j_call: TRBJ2-2
d_call: TRBD1
cdr3_aa: CASSQDTGDLAGELFF
cdr3_nt: TGCGCCAGCAGCCAAGACACAGGGGATTTGGCCGGGGAGCTGTTTTTT

v_call: TRBV7-9
clone_size: few
j_call: TRBJ2-3
d_call: TRBD2
cdr3_aa: CASSVFLSGGPDTQYF
cdr3_nt: TGTGCCAGCAGCGTCTTTCTTAGCGGGGGGCCAGATACGCAGTATTTT

v_call: TRBV7-9
clone_size: many
j_call: TRBJ1-2
d_call: -
cdr3_aa: CASSSADDSNYGYTF
cdr3_nt: TGTGCCAGCAGCTCAGCGGATGACAGCAACTATGGCTACACCTTC

v_call: TRBV2
clone_size: -
j_call: TRBJ1-6
d_call: -
cdr3_aa: CARAGTEYNSPLHF
cdr3_nt: TGTGCCAGAGCCGGGACGGAGTATAATTCACCCCTCCACTTT

v_call: TRBV4-2
clone_size: once
j_call: TRBJ1-1
d_call: TRBD1
cdr3_aa: CASSHPKGANTEAFF
cdr3_nt: TGTGCCAGCAGCCACCCGAAGGGGGCGAACACTGAAGCTTTCTTT

v_call: TRBV12-3/TRBV12-4
clone_size: -
j_call: TRBJ1-2
d_call: -
cdr3_aa: CASSLELQFKNYGYTF
cdr3_nt: TGTGCCAGCAGTTTAGAGTTACAGTTCAAGAACTATGGCTACACCTTC

v_call: TRBV27
clone_size: -
j_call: TRBJ2-3
d_call: TRBD2
cdr3_aa: CASSFLSKRGGDTQYF
cdr3_nt: TGTGCCAGCAGTTTCCTCTCCAAGCGGGGGGGAGATACGCAGTATTTT